The sequence of this TCR beta chain was determined in a study of T cells in Graves' hyperthyroidism and ophthalmopathy. This clonotype was recorded once. Since a much larger clone is just one base distant, this may be a read error. Hyperthyroidism was newly diagnosed in patients aged 18 to 65 (duration under 2 months). Researchers took RNA transcripts and amplified the TCR beta CDR3 regions from them. The study used the HTBI primer set for a first-round RT-PCR of the TCR CDR3. One entry per CDR3 protein results from TCRdb running MiXCR on the multiplex PCR reads. Here the sample spans around 540,000 distinct CDR3 sequences, under 60% being singletons. The CDR3 is 14 amino acids. Germline CDR1 and CDR2: KGHDR and SFDVKD. V gave up 9 bases and J gave up 9 bases; unmatched junction bases: 11.

The sequencing sample was made of peripheral blood or thyroid tissue (not recorded which). This TCR was sampled from a woman aged 18-29 years with Graves' hyperthyroidism. The V gene is TRBV24-1, the J gene TRBJ2-7; 12 bases match TRBD1. The CDR3 loop reads CATAPGQGAGGQYF. In DNA, the CDR3 is TGTGCCACCGCGCCGGGACAGGGGGCGGGAGGGCAGTACTTC.